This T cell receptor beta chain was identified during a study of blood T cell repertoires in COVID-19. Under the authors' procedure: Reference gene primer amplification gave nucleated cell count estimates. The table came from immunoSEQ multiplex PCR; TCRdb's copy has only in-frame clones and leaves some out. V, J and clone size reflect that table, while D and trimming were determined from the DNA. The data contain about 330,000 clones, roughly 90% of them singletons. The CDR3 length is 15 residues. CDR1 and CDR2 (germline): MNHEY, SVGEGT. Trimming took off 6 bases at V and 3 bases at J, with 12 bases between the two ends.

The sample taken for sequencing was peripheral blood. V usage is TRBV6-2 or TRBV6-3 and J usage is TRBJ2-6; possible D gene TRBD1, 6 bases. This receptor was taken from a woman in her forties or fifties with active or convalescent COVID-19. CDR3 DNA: TGTGCCAGCAGCTCAGGGGAAGGTGGGGCCAACGTCCTGACTTTC. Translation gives CASSSGEGGANVLTF.